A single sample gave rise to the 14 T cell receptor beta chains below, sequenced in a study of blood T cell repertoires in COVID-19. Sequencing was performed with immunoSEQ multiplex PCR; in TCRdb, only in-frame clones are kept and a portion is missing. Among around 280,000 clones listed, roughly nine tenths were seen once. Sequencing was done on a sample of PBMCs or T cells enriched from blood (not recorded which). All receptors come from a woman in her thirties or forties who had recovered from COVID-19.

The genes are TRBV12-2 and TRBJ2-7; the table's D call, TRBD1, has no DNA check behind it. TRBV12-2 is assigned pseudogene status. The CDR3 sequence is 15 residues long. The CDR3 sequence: CASRLAQGSSYEQYF. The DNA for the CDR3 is TGTGCAAGTCGCTTAGCCCAGGGGAGCTCCTACGAGCAGTACTTC.

The CDR3 spells CAWSVGGYQPQHF. The CDR3 nucleotides read TGTGCCTGGAGTGTCGGGGGGTACCAGCCCCAGCATTTT. This chain links TRBV30 with TRBJ1-5, with D perhaps matching TRBD1 (5 bases). Germline CDR1 GTSNPN, CDR2 SVGIG (reference sequence). This CDR3 contains 13 residues. Trimming removed 0 bases from V and 7 bases from J, with 10 bases in between.

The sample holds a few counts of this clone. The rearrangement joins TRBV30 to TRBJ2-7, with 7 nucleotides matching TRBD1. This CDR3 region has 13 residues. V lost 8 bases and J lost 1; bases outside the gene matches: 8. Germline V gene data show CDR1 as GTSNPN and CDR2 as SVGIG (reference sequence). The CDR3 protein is CAGTPGQSYEQYF. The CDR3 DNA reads TGTGCCGGCACCCCGGGACAGTCCTACGAGCAGTACTTC.

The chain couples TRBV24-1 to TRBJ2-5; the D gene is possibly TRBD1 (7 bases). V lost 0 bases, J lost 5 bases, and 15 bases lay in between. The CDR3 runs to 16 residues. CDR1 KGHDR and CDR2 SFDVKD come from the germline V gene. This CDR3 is CATSDLRFAGGETQYF. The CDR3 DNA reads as TGTGCCACCAGTGATTTGAGGTTCGCAGGGGGGGAGACCCAGTACTTC.

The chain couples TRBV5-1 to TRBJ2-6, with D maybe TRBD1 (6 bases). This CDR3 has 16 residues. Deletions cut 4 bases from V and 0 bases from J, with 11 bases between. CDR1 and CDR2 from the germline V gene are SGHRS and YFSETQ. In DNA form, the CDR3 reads TGCGCCAGCAGCCAGGGACACCTCTCTGGGGCCAACGTCCTGACTTTC. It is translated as CASSQGHLSGANVLTF.

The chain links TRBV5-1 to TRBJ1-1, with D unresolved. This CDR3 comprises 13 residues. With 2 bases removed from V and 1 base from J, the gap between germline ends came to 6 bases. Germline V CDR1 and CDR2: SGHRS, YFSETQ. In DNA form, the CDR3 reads TGCGCCAGCAGCTTTGGAGGGAACACTGAAGCTTTCTTT. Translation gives CASSFGGNTEAFF.

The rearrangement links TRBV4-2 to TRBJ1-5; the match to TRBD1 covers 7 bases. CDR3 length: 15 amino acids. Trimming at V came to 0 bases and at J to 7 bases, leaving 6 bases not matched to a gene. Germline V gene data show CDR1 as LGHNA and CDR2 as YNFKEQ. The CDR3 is CASSQEGQPTQPQHF. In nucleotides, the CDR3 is TGTGCCAGCAGCCAAGAGGGACAGCCTACGCAGCCCCAGCATTTT.

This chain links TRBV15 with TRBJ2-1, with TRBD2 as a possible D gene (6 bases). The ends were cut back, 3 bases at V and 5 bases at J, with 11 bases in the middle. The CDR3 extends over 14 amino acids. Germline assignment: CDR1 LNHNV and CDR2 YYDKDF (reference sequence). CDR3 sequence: CATSRGGGNNEQFF. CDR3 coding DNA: TGTGCCACCAGCAGGGGAGGTGGTAACAATGAGCAGTTCTTC.

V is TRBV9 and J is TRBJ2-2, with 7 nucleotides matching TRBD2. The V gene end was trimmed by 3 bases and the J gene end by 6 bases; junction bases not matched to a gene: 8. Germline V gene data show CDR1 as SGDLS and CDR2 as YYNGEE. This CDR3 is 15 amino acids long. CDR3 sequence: CASSARDYLSGELFF. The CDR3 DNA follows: TGTGCCAGCAGCGCCCGGGACTACCTTTCCGGGGAGCTGTTTTTT.

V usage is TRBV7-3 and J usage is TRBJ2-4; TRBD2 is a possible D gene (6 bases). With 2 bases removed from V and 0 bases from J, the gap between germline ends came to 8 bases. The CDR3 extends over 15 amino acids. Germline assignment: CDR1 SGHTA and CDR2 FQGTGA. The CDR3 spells CASSLGGSAKNIQYF. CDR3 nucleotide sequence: TGTGCCAGCAGCTTAGGGGGGTCAGCCAAAAACATTCAGTACTTC.

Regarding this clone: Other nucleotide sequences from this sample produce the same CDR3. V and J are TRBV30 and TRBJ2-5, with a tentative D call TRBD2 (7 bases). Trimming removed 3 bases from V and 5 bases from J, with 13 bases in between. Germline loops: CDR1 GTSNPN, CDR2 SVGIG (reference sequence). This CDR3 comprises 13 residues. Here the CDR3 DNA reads TGTGCCTGGAGCCTAGGGGGGGGCGAGACCCAGTACTTC. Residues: CAWSLGGGETQYF.

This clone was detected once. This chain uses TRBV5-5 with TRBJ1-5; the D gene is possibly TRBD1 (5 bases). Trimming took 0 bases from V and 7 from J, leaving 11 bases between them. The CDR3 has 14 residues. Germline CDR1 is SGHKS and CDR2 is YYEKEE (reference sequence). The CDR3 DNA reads TGTGCCAGCAGCTTGGGGGGGACTTTCCAGCCCCAGCATTTT. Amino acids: CASSLGGTFQPQHF.

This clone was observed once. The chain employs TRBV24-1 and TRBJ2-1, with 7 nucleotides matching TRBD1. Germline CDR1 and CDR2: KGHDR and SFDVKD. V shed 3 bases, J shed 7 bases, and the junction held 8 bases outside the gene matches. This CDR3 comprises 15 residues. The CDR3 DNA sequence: TGTGCCACCAGTGATAACCGGGACAGACTGAATGAGCAGTTCTTC. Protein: CATSDNRDRLNEQFF.

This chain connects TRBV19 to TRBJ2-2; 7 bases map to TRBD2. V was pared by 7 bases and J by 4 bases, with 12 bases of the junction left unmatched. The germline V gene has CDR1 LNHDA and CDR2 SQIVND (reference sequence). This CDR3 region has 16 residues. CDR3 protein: CASTAGSGGRTGELFF. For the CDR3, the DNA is TGTGCCAGTACCGCTGGGTCGGGGGGTCGCACCGGGGAGCTGTTTTTT.